The clone carrying this T cell receptor beta chain was detected only once. Its antigen is still unknown. The germline V gene encodes CDR1 MNHEY and CDR2 SVGAGI. There are 14 residues in the CDR3. Trimming cost V 3 bases and J 6 bases, with 11 bases left between them. This specimen comes from a study of cytomegalovirus exposure and HLA in healthy donors. Overall study results and limits: When analyzed later, the rates of TCR association showed variation by HLA locus, with DRB1 the most and HLA-C the fewest. Later analysis identified 15,000 to 20,000 TCR beta sequences associated with HLA alleles, using a false discovery rate threshold of 0.05.

Researchers ran the PCR with 60 Vbeta and 13 Jbeta primers. Clones were sequenced by immunoSEQ multiplex PCR, and TCRdb holds only the in-frame ones, with some missing. The table lists 100,000 to 120,000 clones, almost 70% of them singletons. The sequence derives from a man aged 25-45 years in good health and CMV-seronegative. The rearrangement joins TRBV6-5 to TRBJ1-4, with D possibly TRBD1 on 5 matching bases. Material for sequencing was PBMCs. This CDR3 is CASSYGQGYEKLFF. The CDR3 bases are TGTGCCAGCAGTTATGGGCAGGGTTATGAAAAACTGTTTTTT.